This TCR beta chain derives from a study of Ad26.COV2.S vaccination and SARS-CoV-2 variants. Study-level background: Intramuscular Ad26.COV2.S doses were given once or twice, 56 days apart.

Sequencing used immunoSEQ multiplex PCR; TCRdb keeps in-frame clones, though not all of them. The sample shows 440,000 or so clones, 90% of them seen only once. Points from the study as a whole: Spike-specific TCR breadth was greater in vaccine than placebo recipients.

On this clone itself: The antigen is not known.

The germline V gene has CDR1 MDHEN and CDR2 SYDVKM. The trim removed 7 bases at V and 4 bases at J, leaving 1 base unmatched. CDR3 size: 12 residues. Treatment specified: roughly 19 received Ad26.COV2.S at low or high dose, single or two shots; roughly 5 received placebo; per-sample allocation not given. After the first vaccine or placebo injection, samples were drawn on day 63. Based in Boston, the donor was an adult of 18-55 years. The V and J genes are TRBV28 and TRBJ1-5; 7 nucleotides align to TRBD1. The source of this sequence is a person aged 18-60 years who received the Ad26.COV2.S COVID-19 vaccine or a placebo. The specimen comprised peripheral blood, sampled in a trial of Ad26.COV2.S vaccine versus placebo. CDR3 amino acids: CASKGANQPQHF. Written as DNA, the CDR3 is TGTGCCAGCAAGGGGGCGAATCAGCCCCAGCATTTT.